The present TCR beta chain was sequenced within a study of cytomegalovirus exposure and HLA in healthy donors. Amplification used 60 Vbeta primers and 13 Jbeta primers. TCRdb keeps only in-frame clones here, not all; method: immunoSEQ multiplex PCR. The table shows roughly 180,000 clones, with around 82% occurring only once. Germline-derived CDR1 and CDR2 are LNHDA and SQIVND (reference sequence). This CDR3 is built from 16 residues. V lost 0 bases to trimming and J lost 1 base, with 13 bases between them. The chain links TRBV19 to TRBJ2-7, with D perhaps matching TRBD2 (5 bases). Specimen: PBMCs. The TCR was taken from a young woman in good health and CMV-seropositive. The CDR3 DNA reads as TGTGCCAGTAGTATAGATACATTTCGGGGATCCTACGAGCAGTACTTC. Translated, it gives CASSIDTFRGSYEQYF. The entire variable domain, with the rest obtained from reference TRBV19 and TRBJ2-7, is as follows: DGGITQSPKYLFRKEGQNVTLSCEQNLNHDAMYWYRQDPGQGLRLIYYSQIVNDFQKGDIAEGYSVSREKKESFPLTVTSAQKNPTAFYLCASSIDTFRGSYEQYFGPGTRLTVT.